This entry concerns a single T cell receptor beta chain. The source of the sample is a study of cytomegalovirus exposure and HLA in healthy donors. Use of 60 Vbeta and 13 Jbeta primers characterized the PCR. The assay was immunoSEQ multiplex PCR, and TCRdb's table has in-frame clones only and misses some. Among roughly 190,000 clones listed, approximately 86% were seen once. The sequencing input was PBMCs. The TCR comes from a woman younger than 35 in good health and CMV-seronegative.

In DNA, the CDR3 is TGTGCCTGGAGTAGGGACAGGAGAACGTACAATGAGCAGTTCTTC. This translates into CAWSRDRRTYNEQFF. The chain combines TRBV30 with TRBJ2-1, with 8 bases that match TRBD1. This CDR3 contains 15 residues. Looked up from germline, CDR1 is GTSNPN and CDR2 is SVGIG (reference sequence). With 2 bases clipped from V and 4 bases from J, the junction kept 7 bases outside the gene matches.